These T cell receptor beta chains were read from a single sample in a study of CD8+CD57+ T cells in acquired aplastic anemia. Each CDR3 protein gets one entry after TCRdb re-called the reads with MiXCR. The table includes approximately 190,000 distinct CDR3 sequences, less than 65% detected once. The sequencing input was sorted CD4+, CD8+, or CD8+CD57+ T cells (not recorded which) from PBMCs. These receptors were obtained from a human donor with severe aplastic anemia or a healthy control (not recorded which). CDR3s include the opening cysteine and the closing phenylalanine or tryptophan. The D gene is left open where the match is weak. Some rows have no size entry. The others give once, few or many, or a class for an expanded clone.

size | J | V | D | DNA | CDR3
many | TRBJ2-7 | TRBV7-9 | NA | NA | CASSIYLCSVAQNEQYF
NA | TRBJ2-5 | TRBV11-2 | TRBD2 | TGTGCCAGCAGCCCCTCCCTTCGCTGGGAGGGGACCCAGTACTTC | CASSPSLRWEGTQYF
NA | TRBJ2-4 | TRBV5-1 | NA | TGCGCCAGCAGCTTGGGTTATCAGGGAGGGGGAAACATTCAGTACTTC | CASSLGYQGGGNIQYF
medium-sized | TRBJ2-7 | TRBV14 | NA | TGTGCCAGCAGACGAACCCGGGACACAACCTACGAGCAGTACTTC | CASRRTRDTTYEQYF
NA | TRBJ2-7 | TRBV2 | NA | TGTGCCAGCAGCTCCTCTGTAGCGGCGGGTCCCCCCGAGCAGTACTTC | CASSSSVAAGPPEQYF
NA | TRBJ2-2 | TRBV30 | NA | TGTGCCTGGAGTCAGGGCTCAGGCGGGGAGCTGTTTTTT | CAWSQGSGGELFF
NA | TRBJ2-2 | TRBV7-9 | TRBD1 | TGCGCCAGCAGCTTGGACAGGGGCGAGGTCGGGGAGCTGTTTTTT | CASSLDRGEVGELFF
NA | TRBJ1-1 | TRBV9 | TRBD1 | TGTGCCAGCAGCCTCGCCCCGGACAGGGGTGAAGCTTTCTTT | CASSLAPDRGEAFF
few | TRBJ1-1 | TRBV7-9 | NA | TGTGCCAGCAGCTTCGGCGAGAACACTGAAGCTTTCTTT | CASSFGENTEAFF
NA | TRBJ1-2 | TRBV7-9 | NA | TGCGCCAGCAGCCAAGGGGTACTAGCTGGCTACACCTTC | CASSQGVLAGYTF
NA | TRBJ2-7 | TRBV19 | NA | TGTGCCAGTAGTCGGACGCCGGGCTACGAGCAGTACTTC | CASSRTPGYEQYF
NA | TRBJ1-2 | TRBV7-7 | NA | TGTGCTAGCAGTCTTAGCAGGGGCTATGGCTACACCTTC | CASSLSRGYGYTF
few | TRBJ2-7 | TRBV7-9 | NA | TGTGCCAGCAGCTTCTTGGGTAGGGTTGAGCAGTACTTC | CASSFLGRVEQYF
many | TRBJ2-7 | TRBV2 | NA | TGTGCCAGCAGTGAAATGGACGCTACCTACGAGCAGTACTTC | CASSEMDATYEQYF
few | TRBJ2-7 | TRBV9 | TRBD1 | TGTGCCAGCAGCTATGCAGGACAGGTAGACTCTACGGAGCAGTACTTC | CASSYAGQVDSTEQYF
once | TRBJ1-2 | TRBV20-1 | NA | TGCAGGGCCGAGGGGGATGGCTACACCTTC | CRAEGDGYTF
NA | TRBJ2-7 | TRBV7-2 | NA | TGTGCCAGCAGATCCGGGACACCCTCCTACGAGCAGTACTTC | CASRSGTPSYEQYF
NA | TRBJ1-2 | TRBV6-1 | TRBD1 | TGTGCCAGCCGAAACCGGACAGGGGGCTTGGGCCTCTATGGCTACACCTTC | CASRNRTGGLGLYGYTF
NA | TRBJ2-3 | TRBV29-1 | NA | TGCAGCGTTGAAGATGCGCGATTCCAGACAGATACGCAGTATTTT | CSVEDARFQTDTQYF
NA | TRBJ1-2 | TRBV7-9 | TRBD1 | TGTGCCAGCAGCTTTCGAACAGGGGCCTTCTATGGCTACACCTTC | CASSFRTGAFYGYTF
NA | TRBJ1-2 | TRBV5-5 | TRBD1 | TGTGCCAGCAGCTCCGTCGGGACAGGGATATATGGCTACACCTTC | CASSSVGTGIYGYTF
once | TRBJ1-3 | TRBV25-1 | NA | TGTGCCAGCAGTGAATATAGCTCTGGAAACGCCATATATTTT | CASSEYSSGNAIYF
NA | TRBJ2-5 | TRBV7-2 | NA | TGTGCCAGCAGCTTCGACAGGTACCAAGAGACCCAGTACTTC | CASSFDRYQETQYF
many | TRBJ2-7 | TRBV7-3 | NA | TGTGCCAGCAGCCTTAGCTCCGGGGCTTACTACGAGCAGTACTTC | CASSLSSGAYYEQYF
NA | TRBJ2-7 | TRBV15 | NA | TGTGCCACCAGCAGAGACATCCCCTACGAGCAGTACTTC | CATSRDIPYEQYF
NA | TRBJ1-4 | TRBV11-2 | TRBD1 | TGTGCCAGCAGCCAACAGGGGGGTAATGAAAAACTGTTTTTT | CASSQQGGNEKLFF
many | TRBJ1-1 | TRBV19 | TRBD1 | TGTGCCAGTACCCGACAGGGGATGTCTTTCTTT | CASTRQGMSFF
NA | TRBJ1-1 | TRBV12-3/TRBV12-4 | TRBD1 | TGTGCCAGCAGTTCCGACAGGGATGCTTTCTTT | CASSSDRDAFF
NA | TRBJ2-2 | TRBV7-9 | NA | TGTGCCAGCAGCTCCCAGGCGGTCGGGGAGCTGTTTTTT | CASSSQAVGELFF
NA | TRBJ2-1 | TRBV10-3 | TRBD2 | TGTGCCATCAGTGCCCCGGGACTAGCGGGCAATGAGCAGTTCTTC | CAISAPGLAGNEQFF
NA | TRBJ2-1 | TRBV11-2 | TRBD1 | TGTGCCAGCAGTAGCGGAGGGACAGGTCCGTCCAATGAGCAGCTCTTC | CASSSGGTGPSNEQLF
once | TRBJ1-3 | TRBV7-9 | TRBD1 | TGTGCCAGCAGCCCACAAGGGACAGGGACGGAGTATAAGGCCCGAAACACCATATATTTT | CASSPQGTGTEYKARNTIYF
NA | TRBJ1-1 | TRBV7-3 | TRBD1 | TGTGCCAGCAGCCTGAGAGATGGAACCGGGACAGGGACCATGAACACTGAAGCTTTCTTT | CASSLRDGTGTGTMNTEAFF
NA | TRBJ2-1 | TRBV10-3 | TRBD2 | TGTGCCATCAGCCCAACTAGCGGCTCCTACAATGAGCAGTTCTTC | CAISPTSGSYNEQFF
NA | TRBJ2-3 | TRBV7-2 | NA | TGTGCCAGCAGCTTAGAAGGAGGGGCGGCGCAGTATTTT | CASSLEGGAAQYF
NA | TRBJ2-5 | TRBV6-5 | NA | TGTGCCAGCAGCTCCGAGCTCGGGGAGACCCAGTACTTC | CASSSELGETQYF
NA | TRBJ1-6 | TRBV2 | TRBD1 | TGTGCCAGCAAGAGACAGGGGGCTATCGATAATTCACCCCTCCACTTT | CASKRQGAIDNSPLHF
NA | TRBJ1-6 | TRBV7-2 | NA | TGTGCCAGCAGCCGGGACTTTGAGGGTTCACCCCTCCACTTT | CASSRDFEGSPLHF
many | TRBJ2-2 | TRBV25-1 | NA | TGTGCCAGCACTAGTAGGGTAGAGACCGGGGAGCTGTTTTTT | CASTSRVETGELFF
once | TRBJ1-2 | TRBV20-1 | NA | TGCAGTGCTAGAGGTCCGCATGGCTACACCTTC | CSARGPHGYTF
once | TRBJ2-1 | TRBV7-9 | NA | TGTGCCAGCAGCCAAGACCTAGAGAGGGGGAGAGAGCAGTTCTTC | CASSQDLERGREQFF
NA | TRBJ1-5 | TRBV2 | NA | TGTGCCAGCAGACTTTCAGGGAAGGGTCAGCCCCAGCATTTT | CASRLSGKGQPQHF